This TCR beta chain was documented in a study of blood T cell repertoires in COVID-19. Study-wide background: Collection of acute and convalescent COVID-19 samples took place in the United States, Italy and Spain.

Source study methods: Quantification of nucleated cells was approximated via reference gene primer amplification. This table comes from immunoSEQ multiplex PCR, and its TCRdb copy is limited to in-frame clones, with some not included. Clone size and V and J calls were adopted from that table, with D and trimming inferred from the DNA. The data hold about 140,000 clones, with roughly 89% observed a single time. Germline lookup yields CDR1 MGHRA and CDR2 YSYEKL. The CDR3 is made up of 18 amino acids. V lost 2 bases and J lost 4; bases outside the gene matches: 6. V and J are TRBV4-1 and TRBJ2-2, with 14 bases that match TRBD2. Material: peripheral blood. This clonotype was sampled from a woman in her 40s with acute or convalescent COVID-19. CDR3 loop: CASSQRLAGGPGTGELFF. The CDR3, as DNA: TGCGCCAGCAGCCAAAGACTAGCGGGGGGGCCGGGCACCGGGGAGCTGTTTTTT.